This T cell receptor (beta chain) was obtained from a study of blood T cell repertoires in COVID-19. Data came from immunoSEQ multiplex PCR; TCRdb stores just in-frame clones and leaves some out. The sample records approximately 100,000 clones, around 85% being singletons. Participants spanned ages roughly 18 to 90 years and resided in about two dozen US areas. V shed 4 bases, J shed 1 base, and the junction held 3 bases outside the gene matches. This CDR3 has 14 residues. CDR1 MNHEY and CDR2 SMNVEV come from the germline V gene (reference sequence). Sequencing used PBMCs or T cells enriched from blood (not recorded which). The chain recombines TRBV27 with TRBJ1-1; 7 bases are shared with TRBD1. The source of this sequence is a woman between 50 and 59 years old who had recovered from COVID-19. The CDR3 sequence: CASSWGQQNTEAFF. The CDR3 DNA sequence: TGTGCCAGCAGTTGGGGACAGCAGAACACTGAAGCTTTCTTT.